This T cell receptor beta chain was observed in a study of shared clonotypes between healthy human individuals. Assay: immunoSEQ multiplex PCR; the TCRdb copy retains only in-frame clones and omits some. The data show approximately 2.4 million clones, more than 90% seen once. The V gene end was trimmed by 6 bases and the J gene end by 4 bases; junction bases not matched to a gene: 7. This CDR3 region has 14 residues. Germline V gene data show CDR1 as MNHEY and CDR2 as SMNVEV (reference sequence). The receptor's source is a man younger than 30 in good health. The sample taken for sequencing was naive CD4+ T cells sorted from blood. This sample's subset: CD45RA+ positively selected. The rearrangement uses TRBV27 and TRBJ2-3; 7 bases line up with TRBD2. This CDR3 reads CASSLGLVADTQYF. The CDR3 DNA follows: TGTGCCAGCAGCTTAGGACTAGTCGCAGATACGCAGTATTTT.